Listed below are T cell receptor beta chains from one sample, sequenced in a study of OX40 agonist ivuxolimab in advanced cancers. TCRdb keeps only in-frame clones here, not all; method: immunoSEQ multiplex PCR. The sample records 60,000 to 70,000 clones, around 83% being singletons. Sequences were derived from CD4+ or CD8+ T cells sorted from blood, sampled in a trial of the OX40 agonist ivuxolimab. These receptors all come from an adult with an advanced solid tumor such as melanoma, head and neck, liver or kidney cancer. CDR3s include the opening cysteine and the closing phenylalanine or tryptophan. D genes are given only for firm matches. A clone size is listed for some rows: how often the clone was seen (once, few, many), or a class if it is expanded.

length,J,D,V,size,DNA,CDR3
16,TRBJ1-2,-,TRBV15,-,TGTGCCACCAGCAGAGAGAGAGCCGTTCGTCTCTATGGCTACACCTTC,CATSRERAVRLYGYTF
13,TRBJ2-3,TRBD1,TRBV5-4,-,TGTGCCAGCAGCTTCCAGGGGGCAGATACGCAGTATTTT,CASSFQGADTQYF
12,TRBJ2-1,TRBD2,TRBV7-8,-,TGTGCCAGCAGCTTTATAGCGGGACCTAAGTTCTTC,CASSFIAGPKFF
13,TRBJ1-2,-,TRBV7-2,-,TGTGCCAGCAGCTTTGGGGGCGGCTATGGCTACACCTTC,CASSFGGGYGYTF
16,TRBJ2-3,TRBD2,TRBV9,-,TGTGCCAGCAGCGCAGATAGCGGGAGGGGCACAGATACGCAGTATTTT,CASSADSGRGTDTQYF
14,TRBJ1-2,-,TRBV5-6,-,TGTGCCAGCAGCTTGTACAGGGAAAAGTATGGCTACACCTTC,CASSLYREKYGYTF
13,TRBJ2-4,TRBD1,TRBV7-3,-,TGTGCCAGCAGCTTGACAGGGGTAGGCATTCAGTACTTC,CASSLTGVGIQYF
14,TRBJ2-1,-,TRBV7-8,-,TGTGCCAGCAGCAAACAGGAAACATACAATGAGCAGTTCTTC,CASSKQETYNEQFF
14,TRBJ2-7,-,TRBV6-1,-,TGTGCCAGCAGTATTGGCTCGCTCTCCTACGAGCAGTACTTC,CASSIGSLSYEQYF
13,TRBJ1-4,-,TRBV28,-,TGTGCCAGCATGGGGATCACTAATGAAAAACTGTTTTTT,CASMGITNEKLFF
16,TRBJ1-1,-,TRBV27,-,TGTGCCAGCAGTAGTATCTCCGGGAGTCCTAACACTGAAGCTTTCTTT,CASSSISGSPNTEAFF
14,TRBJ2-5,TRBD2,TRBV5-1,-,TGCGCCAGCAGCCCGCGGGGGGTCCAAGAGACCCAGTACTTC,CASSPRGVQETQYF
16,TRBJ2-7,-,TRBV5-1,once,TGCGCCAGCAGCAAGGGGGGGACCCAGGGGGCCTACGAGCAGTACTTC,CASSKGGTQGAYEQYF
15,TRBJ1-5,TRBD1,TRBV5-6,-,TGTGCCAGCAGCTTAACGGGACAGATCTATCAGCCCCAGCATTTT,CASSLTGQIYQPQHF
17,TRBJ2-6,TRBD1,TRBV5-5,-,TGTGCCAGCAGTTCGGACAGGGGCCGAAATATTGCCAACGTCCTGACTTTC,CASSSDRGRNIANVLTF
13,TRBJ1-1,-,TRBV18,few,TGTGCCAGCTCACCTACAGGTACAACTGAAGCTTTCTTT,CASSPTGTTEAFF
15,TRBJ2-7,-,TRBV6-5,-,TGTGCCAGCAGCCGTATAAGGACATTAACCTACGAGCAGTACTTC,CASSRIRTLTYEQYF
15,TRBJ1-1,TRBD1,TRBV5-5,-,TGTGCCAGCAGCCCCGACAGGGGCTTCCTCACTGAAGCTTTCTTT,CASSPDRGFLTEAFF
15,TRBJ2-1,TRBD1,TRBV18,-,TGTGCCAGCTCACTAGACAGGGTGAGGAATAATGAGCAGTTCTTC,CASSLDRVRNNEQFF
12,TRBJ2-7,-,TRBV7-9,-,TGTGCCAGCGGGGCGTCAAGCTACGAGCAGTACTTC,CASGASSYEQYF
15,TRBJ1-2,TRBD1,TRBV28,-,TGTGCCAGCAGTACCACAGGGGCCGAATACTATGGCTACACCTTC,CASSTTGAEYYGYTF
14,TRBJ1-3,-,TRBV11-1,-,TGTGCCAGCACCCAGAACACCGCTGGAAACACCATATATTTT,CASTQNTAGNTIYF
13,TRBJ2-3,TRBD1,TRBV29-1,-,TGCAGCGGAGGGACAGTTCCCACAGATACGCAGTATTTT,CSGGTVPTDTQYF
13,TRBJ2-2,TRBD1,TRBV28,-,TGTGCCAGCGGACAGGGGGGAACCGGGGAGCTGTTTTTT,CASGQGGTGELFF
15,TRBJ2-3,-,TRBV5-8,-,TGTGCCAGCAGCGGGGGCCGGTCTAGCACAGATACGCAGTATTTT,CASSGGRSSTDTQYF
17,TRBJ2-5,TRBD2,TRBV2,-,TGTGCCAGCAGACCCCAAAGGGCAGGGAGGGGTAGGGAGACCCAGTACTTC,CASRPQRAGRGRETQYF
15,TRBJ2-2,-,TRBV5-1,-,TGCGCCAGCAGCGCGGACAGCCTGCGGACCGGGGAGCTGTTTTTT,CASSADSLRTGELFF
11,TRBJ1-1,-,TRBV20-1,-,TGCAGTGCTCCCGAAGACACTGAAGCTTTCTTT,CSAPEDTEAFF
15,TRBJ1-2,TRBD1,TRBV28,medium-sized,TGTGCCAGCAGCAAGGACAGGGGGCACCTTTATGGCTACACCTTC,CASSKDRGHLYGYTF
15,TRBJ1-5,TRBD1,TRBV6-5,-,TGTGCCAGCAGTACCCGCAGGGGGGGCAATCAGCCCCAGCATTTT,CASSTRRGGNQPQHF
16,TRBJ2-4,-,TRBV28,-,TGTGCCAGCAGTTACACAGGGCTCGGAGCCAAAAACATTCAGTACTTC,CASSYTGLGAKNIQYF
13,TRBJ1-2,-,TRBV28,-,TGTGCCAGCAGTTTGAGGTACGTCTATGGCTACACCTTC,CASSLRYVYGYTF
14,TRBJ1-6,-,TRBV15,-,TGTGCCACCAGCAGAGATGTAGATAATTCACCCCTCCACTTT,CATSRDVDNSPLHF
15,TRBJ2-2,TRBD2,TRBV6-5,-,TGTGCCAGCACCCTAAGCGGGGGGAACACCGGGGAGCTGTTTTTT,CASTLSGGNTGELFF
16,TRBJ2-6,TRBD1,TRBV18,-,TGTGCCAGCTCTCTGGGACAGTACTCTGGGGCCAACGTCCTGACTTTC,CASSLGQYSGANVLTF
14,TRBJ2-4,TRBD2,TRBV6-1,-,TGTGCCAGCAGCGGGGGGAGTGCCAAAAACATTCAGTACTTC,CASSGGSAKNIQYF
12,TRBJ1-1,-,TRBV6-6,-,TGTGCCAGCACCCCGGCTCGCGGTGAAGCTTTCTTT,CASTPARGEAFF
13,TRBJ1-2,-,TRBV5-6,-,TGTGCCAGCAGCTTGACAGGTGCCTATGGCTACACCTTC,CASSLTGAYGYTF
12,TRBJ1-4,-,TRBV30,few,TGTGCCTGGAGGGGTGTCGGCGAAAAACTGTTTTTT,CAWRGVGEKLFF
12,TRBJ1-4,-,TRBV6-1,-,TGTGCCAGCGGGCGACCTAGGGAAAAACTGTTTTTT,CASGRPREKLFF
15,TRBJ2-3,-,TRBV7-9,-,TGTGCCAGCAGCTTATACGCGGGGGCCACAGATACGCAGTATTTT,CASSLYAGATDTQYF
14,TRBJ1-3,-,TRBV5-1,-,TGCGCCAGCAGCTTCCTGGGCGAGGGAAGCACCATATATTTT,CASSFLGEGSTIYF
14,TRBJ1-1,-,TRBV7-2,-,TGTGCCAGCAGCTACGGGGGGATCGTCACTGAAGCTTTCTTT,CASSYGGIVTEAFF
16,TRBJ1-2,-,TRBV28,-,TGTGCCAGCAGTATAACCGCCGGGGGCGCGGTAGGTGGCTACACCTTC,CASSITAGGAVGGYTF
15,TRBJ1-5,-,TRBV11-2,-,TGTGCCAGCAGCTCGGGCCCTTTCTCTTATCAGCCCCAGCATTTT,CASSSGPFSYQPQHF
15,TRBJ2-7,-,TRBV7-8,once,TGTGCCAGCAGCTTACATAACAGTTGGTCCTACGAGCAGTACTTC,CASSLHNSWSYEQYF
14,TRBJ1-1,-,TRBV6-5,-,TGTGCCAGCAGTTATCGCGGGGGAGTCTCTGAAGCTTTCTTT,CASSYRGGVSEAFF